This T cell receptor beta chain was identified in a study of CD4 T cells in relation to SARS-CoV-2 and coronaviruses. The CDR3 consists of 12 residues. Trimming removed 1 base at V and 4 bases at J, with 4 bases between. Germline V gene sequence: CDR1 SEHNR, CDR2 FQNEAQ (reference sequence). Study-wide points: SARS-CoV-2-driven expansion was significantly weaker in crossreactive than monoreactive clones. In around 67% of donors, memory CD4+ clonotypes crossrecognized SARS-CoV-2 and at least one common cold coronavirus spike.

Unexposed donor CD4+ T cells date from about 2011-2018, before the COVID-19 pandemic. With respect to this clone: Antigen specificity is unknown.

Naive and memory CD4+ T cell DNA was deep-sequenced without culture. Using immunoSEQ multiplex PCR, the repertoire was profiled, and TCRdb retains in-frame clones only, with some absent. Of approximately 70,000 clones listed, 85% to 95% were seen once; the top ten hold 0.23%. Sequencing was performed on naive CD4+ T cells from PBMCs. The sample's subset: naive CD4+ T cells isolated by negative enrichment. The rearrangement joins TRBV7-9 to TRBJ1-2, with D unresolved. This TCR was recovered from a human donor in good health. The CDR3 sequence is CASSLESYGYTF. The CDR3 bases are TGTGCCAGCAGCTTAGAATCCTATGGCTACACCTTC.